Following are 26 T cell receptor beta chains from one sample sequenced in a study of OX40 agonist ivuxolimab in advanced cancers. Generated by immunoSEQ multiplex PCR, the TCRdb table keeps only in-frame clones and is missing some. The data contain about 3,500 clones, 92% of them singletons. The material was CD4+ or CD8+ T cells sorted from blood, obtained in a trial of the OX40 agonist ivuxolimab. These receptors were taken from an adult with an advanced solid tumor such as melanoma, head and neck, liver or kidney cancer.

The rearrangement uses TRBV4-2 and TRBJ2-1; 8 bases align to TRBD1. V lost 1 base to trimming and J lost 8 bases; unmatched junction nucleotides: 1. The CDR3 has 13 residues. Germline CDR1 is LGHNA and CDR2 is YNFKEQ. In nucleotides, the CDR3 is TGTGCCAGCAGCCAAGCAGGGGGCTATGAGCAGTTCTTC. Translation: CASSQAGGYEQFF.

The chain employs TRBV19 and TRBJ1-1; TRBD1 is a possible D gene (5 bases). The CDR3 loop spans 15 amino acids. V was pared by 3 bases and J by 1 base, with 12 bases between. Per the germline V gene, CDR1 is LNHDA and CDR2 is SQIVND (reference sequence). The CDR3 sequence is CASSIENRPNTEAFF. The CDR3 bases are TGTGCCAGTAGTATTGAGAACAGGCCGAACACTGAAGCTTTCTTT.

This chain's CDR3 is CASSSEPSPLHF. As DNA, the CDR3 is TGTGCCAGCAGTTCCGAGCCCTCACCCCTCCACTTT. V and J are TRBV28 and TRBJ1-6; D not resolved. CDR3 length: 12 residues. Germline V gene lookup returns CDR1 MDHEN and CDR2 SYDVKM. Between the trimmed V and J ends, which lost 4 bases and 10 bases, there was a span of 8 bases.

This clone came up once. V is TRBV7-9 and J is TRBJ2-5, with 9 nucleotides matching TRBD2. CDR1 and CDR2 from the germline V gene are SEHNR and FQNEAQ (reference sequence). This CDR3 has 15 residues. Unmatched junction bases numbered 9, after V lost 5 bases and J lost 5 bases. CDR3 region: CASSPGAGGPETQYF. As DNA, the CDR3 is TGTGCCAGCAGCCCAGGGGCGGGGGGGCCGGAGACCCAGTACTTC.

The V and J genes are TRBV6-5 and TRBJ2-5; 8 nucleotides agree with TRBD1. V was pared by 6 bases and J by 1 base, with 4 bases of the junction left unmatched. The CDR3 runs 14 residues. CDR1 and CDR2 from the germline V gene are MNHEY and SVGAGI. CDR3 in DNA: TGTGCCAGCAGACAGGGGGTGGTCCAAGAGACCCAGTACTTC. Translated: CASRQGVVQETQYF.

The V call is TRBV6-1, the J call TRBJ1-5; possibly TRBD1 for D (6 bases). V lost 10 bases, J lost 7 bases, and 17 bases lay in between. From germline, CDR1 is MNHNS and CDR2 SASEGT. This CDR3 has 13 amino acids. In nucleotides, the CDR3 is TGTGCCATCAACCTAATAGGGGGACAGCCCCAGCATTTT. Residues: CAINLIGGQPQHF.

This chain joins TRBV10-3 and TRBJ2-7, with TRBD2 matching over 14 bases. The length of the CDR3 is 15 residues. V shed 6 bases, J shed 6 bases, and the junction held 7 bases outside the gene matches. From germline, CDR1 is ENHRY and CDR2 SYGVKD. The CDR3 sequence is CAIRVTSGGAGEQYF. Written as DNA, the CDR3 is TGTGCCATCAGGGTGACTAGCGGGGGGGCCGGCGAGCAGTACTTC.

J is TRBJ1-1 and V is TRBV5-1; possible D gene TRBD1, 5 bases. The CDR3 has 13 residues. Germline V gene lookup returns CDR1 SGHRS and CDR2 YFSETQ. V was clipped by 0 bases and J by 8 bases, with 11 bases between them. This CDR3 is CASSLEPGTEAFF. CDR3 nucleotides: TGCGCCAGCAGCTTGGAACCCGGGACGGAAGCTTTCTTT.

V gene TRBV4-1 combines with J gene TRBJ1-4, with D perhaps matching TRBD1 (5 bases). Germline V gene lookup returns CDR1 MGHRA and CDR2 YSYEKL. The CDR3 sequence is 13 residues long. With 1 base removed from V and 8 bases from J, the gap between germline ends came to 8 bases. The CDR3 spells CASSQVTDEKLFF. CDR3 coding DNA: TGCGCCAGCAGCCAAGTGACAGACGAAAAACTGTTTTTT.

The rearrangement joins TRBV5-4 to TRBJ2-3; TRBD2 matches at 9 bases. Germline CDR1 SGHNT, CDR2 YYREEE (reference sequence). Trimming removed 1 base from V and 5 bases from J; junction bases left unmatched: 8. This CDR3 comprises 16 residues. The CDR3 DNA is TGTGCCAGCAGCTTGAGGCTGGGCGGGGGGGTAGATACGCAGTATTTT. Its translation: CASSLRLGGGVDTQYF.

The sample holds a few counts of this clone. The chain has TRBV2 and TRBJ1-2, with 7 bases aligning to TRBD1. This CDR3 is 13 amino acids long. From germline, CDR1 is SNHLY and CDR2 FYNNEI. V dropped 9 bases and J dropped 8; count of bases not matched to a gene: 12. The CDR3 DNA reads TGTGCCAGTGGTATAGGGGGCTTCCAAGGCTACACCTTC. As protein: CASGIGGFQGYTF. Based on the CDR3 plus reference TRBV2 and TRBJ1-2, the full variable domain is EPEVTQTPSHQVTQMGQEVILRCVPISNHLYFYWYRQILGQKVEFLVSFYNNEISEKSEIFDDQFSVERPDGSNFTLKIRSTKLEDSAMYFCASGIGGFQGYTFGSGTRLTVV.

This chain links TRBV4-2 with TRBJ2-1; 8 bases match TRBD1. The germline CDR1 and CDR2 sequences are LGHNA and YNFKEQ. The CDR3 has 17 residues. V gave up 0 bases and J gave up 0 bases; unmatched junction bases: 4. The CDR3 loop reads CASSQDTGGVSYNEQFF. Written as DNA, the CDR3 is TGTGCCAGCAGCCAAGATACAGGGGGTGTCTCCTACAATGAGCAGTTCTTC.

The chain joins TRBV28 to TRBJ1-6; 10 nucleotides line up with TRBD1. V was pared by 8 bases and J by 2 bases, with 3 bases of the junction left unmatched. Germline V gives CDR1 MDHEN, CDR2 SYDVKM. This CDR3 is built from 15 residues. The CDR3 DNA follows: TGTGCCAGCGACAGGGGGCTCACCTATAATTCACCCCTCCACTTT. This codes for CASDRGLTYNSPLHF. Supplemented by reference TRBV28 and TRBJ1-6, the full variable domain reads DVKVTQSSRYLVKRTGEKVFLECVQDMDHENMFWYRQDPGLGLRLIYFSYDVKMKEKGDIPEGYSVSREKKERFSLILESASTNQTSMYLCASDRGLTYNSPLHFGNGTRLTVT.

The chain carries TRBV2 and TRBJ1-4, with a weak D call TRBD1 (5 bases). The CDR3 has 16 residues. Germline CDR1 reads SNHLY; CDR2 reads FYNNEI. V dropped 7 bases and J dropped 0 bases, with 15 bases sitting between them. Here the CDR3 reads CASIPRVGATNEKLFF. The CDR3 coding sequence is TGTGCCAGCATACCTCGGGTGGGGGCAACTAATGAAAAACTGTTTTTT.

The rearrangement links TRBV5-6 to TRBJ2-1; maybe TRBD2 (5 bases). Trimming pared 0 bases from V and 5 bases from J, leaving 12 bases between. This CDR3 has 15 amino acids. CDR1 and CDR2 from the germline V gene are SGHDT and YYEEEE. CDR3 DNA: TGTGCCAGCAGCTTGGTTGAGGGATTTCACAATGAGCAGTTCTTC. This codes for CASSLVEGFHNEQFF. The whole variable domain, remainder taken from reference TRBV5-6 and TRBJ2-1, is DAGVTQSPTHLIKTRGQQVTLRCSPKSGHDTVSWYQQALGQGPQFIFQYYEEEERQRGNFPDRFSGHQFPNYSSELNVNALLLGDSALYLCASSLVEGFHNEQFFGPGTRLTVL.

The chain is built from TRBV7-2 and TRBJ1-6; D uncertain. Germline loops: CDR1 SGHTA, CDR2 FQGNSA. With 5 bases removed from V and 6 bases from J, the gap between germline ends came to 17 bases. This CDR3 is 16 amino acids long. In nucleotides, the CDR3 is TGTGCCAGCAGCCCGCAGAGGGTCTGGGGTAATTCACCCCTCCACTTT. Amino acid sequence: CASSPQRVWGNSPLHF.

In the case of this clone: The junction shows a germline mismatch at one end, possibly a read error. Within the sample, other DNA sequences also encode this same CDR3. The CDR3 here is CASSDGTANQPQHF. CDR3 DNA: TGTGCCAGCAGTGACGGGACAGCCAATCAGCCCCAACATTTT. The J gene is TRBJ1-5, the V gene TRBV2; TRBD1 aligns across 7 bases. The CDR3 has 14 amino acids. Germline V gene lookup returns CDR1 SNHLY and CDR2 FYNNEI.

This clone is a singleton in its sample. The V gene is TRBV7-8, the J gene TRBJ2-3; no reliable D call. The CDR3 runs 12 residues. The V gene's germline CDR1 is SGHVS and CDR2 FQNEAQ. V was trimmed by 3 bases and J by 10 bases, leaving 11 bases between them. In DNA form, the CDR3 reads TGTGCCAGCAGCTTGGCCCGAGTCTCGCAGTATTTT. Protein: CASSLARVSQYF.

CDR3 sequence reads: CASSEIGTHSPLHF. As DNA, the CDR3 is TGTGCCAGCAGCGAGATAGGGACCCATTCACCCCTCCACTTT. The chain links TRBV9 to TRBJ1-6, with D perhaps TRBD1 (5 bases). V dropped 3 bases and J dropped 8 bases, with 12 bases sitting between them. Per the germline V gene, CDR1 is SGDLS and CDR2 is YYNGEE. The CDR3 covers 14 residues. The complete variable domain, with remaining parts taken from reference TRBV9 and TRBJ1-6, reads DSGVTQTPKHLITATGQRVTLRCSPRSGDLSVYWYQQSLDQGLQFLIQYYNGEERAKGNILERFSAQQFPDLHSELNLSSLELGDSALYFCASSEIGTHSPLHFGNGTRLTVT.

V is TRBV30 and J is TRBJ2-2; D ambiguous. Germline V CDR1 and CDR2: GTSNPN, SVGIG (reference sequence). The V end was cut by 3 bases, the J end by 3 bases, with 11 bases between. The CDR3 loop spans 14 amino acids. The CDR3 DNA follows: TGTGCCTGGAGCCGTCAGGTTGACACCGGGGAGCTGTTTTTT. Translating it yields CAWSRQVDTGELFF.

V and J are TRBV6-5 and TRBJ1-5, with 7 bases lining up with TRBD1. Germline trimming cut 6 bases from V and 5 bases from J; bases unmatched to any gene: 4. CDR3 size: 13 residues. Germline CDR1 MNHEY, CDR2 SVGAGI. The CDR3 nucleotides are TGTGCCAGCAGCGAGGGGGCTTATCAGCCCCAGCATTTT. It yields the protein CASSEGAYQPQHF.

The genes are TRBV28 and TRBJ1-5, with D hard to call. Per the germline V gene, CDR1 is MDHEN and CDR2 is SYDVKM. With 3 bases removed from V and 6 bases from J, the gap between germline ends came to 6 bases. The CDR3 runs 12 residues. For the CDR3, the DNA is TGTGCCAGCAGTTTGGCAGCTCAGCCCCAGCATTTT. Residues: CASSLAAQPQHF.

V and J are TRBV6-5 and TRBJ2-1, with 7 bases matching TRBD1. Germline V CDR1 and CDR2: MNHEY, SVGAGI. V gave up 4 bases and J gave up 6 bases; unmatched junction bases: 12. This CDR3 region has 16 residues. This chain's CDR3 is CASSSRGRGKPNEQFF. In DNA form, the CDR3 reads TGTGCCAGCAGTTCAAGGGGCAGGGGGAAGCCCAATGAGCAGTTCTTC.

The chain uses TRBV4-3 and TRBJ1-6; no definite D call. Trimming shortened V by 2 bases and J by 7 bases, and 12 bases separated the two germline ends. Germline V lookup: CDR1 LGHNA, CDR2 YSLEER. The CDR3 runs 15 residues. For the CDR3, the DNA is TGCGCCAGCAGCCAAATACCGGGCCCCAATTCACCCCTCCACTTT. This encodes CASSQIPGPNSPLHF.

The rearrangement uses TRBV6-1 and TRBJ1-5; no definite D call. CDR1 and CDR2 (germline): MNHNS, SASEGT. Between the trimmed V and J ends, which lost 3 bases and 2 bases, there was a span of 8 bases. CDR3 length equals 14 residues. DNA for the CDR3: TGTGCCAGCAGTGATTATAGGGGCAATCAGCCCCAGCATTTT. This encodes CASSDYRGNQPQHF.

This chain links TRBV7-9 with TRBJ2-7; D may be TRBD1 (5 bases). CDR1 and CDR2 from the germline V gene are SEHNR and FQNEAQ (reference sequence). Trimming removed 5 bases at V and 3 bases at J, with 11 bases between. The CDR3 totals 13 residues. For the CDR3, the DNA is TGTGCCAGCAGCCAAGACAGAATCTACGAGCAGTACTTC. Translation gives CASSQDRIYEQYF. Filled out from reference TRBV7-9 and TRBJ2-7, the complete variable domain reads DTGVSQNPRHKITKRGQNVTFRCDPISEHNRLYWYRQTLGQGPEFLTYFQNEAQLEKSRLLSDRFSAERPKGSFSTLEIQRTEQGDSAMYLCASSQDRIYEQYFGPGTRLTVT.